This T cell receptor beta chain was obtained from a study of CD8+ T cells in alopecia areata. Study details: After 6 to 18 months of tofacitinib, follow-up continued 6 months off drug.

Trimming shortened V by 10 bases and J by 3 bases, and 12 bases separated the two germline ends. The CDR3 contains 13 residues. Germline V CDR1 and CDR2: MNHEY, SMNVEV (reference sequence). It was cDNA, reverse transcribed from extracted RNA, that served as the sequencing template. Repertoires were generated with immunoSEQ multiplex PCR, while TCRdb's copy carries only in-frame clones and drops some. Of 100,000 to 150,000 clones in the sample, about 49% were seen once. The sample consisted of CD8+ T cells sorted from blood, taken at week 0. The clonotype originates from a human donor with alopecia areata. The chain employs TRBV27 and TRBJ2-2; the D call may be TRBD1 or TRBD2 (6 bases each). CDR3 coding DNA: TGTGCCAACTCGGGGGCCTACACCGGGGAGCTGTTTTTT. Translation: CANSGAYTGELFF.